The present TCR beta chain was sequenced within a study of response to subunit inactivated influenza vaccine. Study-level points and caveats: With each seasonal influenza vaccination, the authors suggested, few new T cells are recruited.

Points on this clonotype: Antigen: not known.

Via MiXCR, TCRdb re-called the RT-PCR reads, giving one row per CDR3 protein. Of around 170,000 distinct CDR3 sequences listed, roughly a tenth are singletons. The sequencing here drew on CD8+ T cells sorted from PBMCs, taken around 25 months after vaccination. The sequence was collected from a man aged 50-75 years who received an inactivated influenza vaccine.

The CDR3 DNA reads as TGCAGTGGGAAGAGGGGCTCCTACAATGAGCAGTTCTTC. Translating gives CSGKRGSYNEQFF. V and J are TRBV20-1 and TRBJ2-1; D is possibly TRBD1 or TRBD2 (5 bases each). The V gene's germline CDR1 is DFQATT and CDR2 SNEGSKA (reference sequence). Trimming left V 7 bases short and J 0 bases short, with 10 bases between. The CDR3 runs to 13 residues.